This is a list of T cell receptor beta chains from one sample in a study of cytomegalovirus exposure and HLA in healthy donors. Assay: immunoSEQ multiplex PCR; the TCRdb copy retains only in-frame clones and omits some. This table holds 230,000 or so clones, approximately 86% found once. The specimen was PBMCs. The receptor source for this set is a woman aged 18-29 years in good health and CMV-seronegative. CDR3s include the opening cysteine and the closing phenylalanine or tryptophan. Each record gives: V gene, J gene, D gene, clone size, CDR3 protein, CDR3 DNA. D genes are given only for firm matches. Clone size is not always given. Where it is, it says once, few, many or a class for expanded clones.

v_call: TRBV7-8
j_call: TRBJ2-5
d_call: -
clone_size: -
cdr3_aa: CASSLVDRRETQYF
cdr3_nt: TGTGCCAGCAGCTTAGTGGATAGGAGAGAGACCCAGTACTTC

v_call: TRBV5-6
j_call: TRBJ2-3
d_call: TRBD2
clone_size: -
cdr3_aa: CASSQRAGTSGIKQYF
cdr3_nt: TGTGCCAGCAGCCAGCGAGCCGGGACTAGCGGGATTAAGCAGTATTTT

v_call: TRBV5-5
j_call: TRBJ1-1
d_call: -
clone_size: once
cdr3_aa: CASSWGGASEAFF
cdr3_nt: TGTGCCAGCAGCTGGGGGGGGGCTTCTGAAGCTTTCTTT

v_call: TRBV5-4
j_call: TRBJ2-7
d_call: TRBD2
clone_size: -
cdr3_aa: CASSPSPSGYEQYF
cdr3_nt: TGTGCCAGCAGCCCCTCCCCTAGCGGATACGAGCAGTACTTC

v_call: TRBV28
j_call: TRBJ2-7
d_call: -
clone_size: -
cdr3_aa: CASSPSLSGGYEQYF
cdr3_nt: TGTGCCAGCAGCCCATCTCTGAGCGGCGGTTACGAGCAGTACTTC

v_call: TRBV5-1
j_call: TRBJ2-3
d_call: -
clone_size: -
cdr3_aa: CASSLSYGSDTQYF
cdr3_nt: TGCGCCAGCAGCTTGTCGTACGGGTCAGATACGCAGTATTTT

v_call: TRBV6-5
j_call: TRBJ1-5
d_call: TRBD1
clone_size: few
cdr3_aa: CASKPGGAIRQPQHF
cdr3_nt: TGTGCCAGCAAGCCAGGGGGCGCGATTCGGCAGCCCCAGCATTTT

v_call: TRBV29-1
j_call: TRBJ2-1
d_call: TRBD2
clone_size: -
cdr3_aa: CSVLAGAYNEQFF
cdr3_nt: TGCAGCGTGTTAGCGGGCGCCTACAATGAGCAGTTCTTC

v_call: TRBV19
j_call: TRBJ2-1
d_call: -
clone_size: -
cdr3_aa: CASSRLGAGEQFF
cdr3_nt: TGTGCCAGTAGTCGACTTGGGGCAGGTGAGCAGTTCTTC

v_call: TRBV5-1
j_call: TRBJ1-2
d_call: -
clone_size: -
cdr3_aa: CASSSGLAAGNGYTF
cdr3_nt: TGCGCCAGCAGCTCAGGACTCGCCGCGGGAAATGGCTACACCTTC

v_call: TRBV6-6
j_call: TRBJ2-1
d_call: TRBD2
clone_size: once
cdr3_aa: CASSYGVGGLIVEQFF
cdr3_nt: TGTGCCAGCAGTTACGGGGTGGGAGGGCTTATCGTCGAGCAGTTCTTC

v_call: TRBV7-2
j_call: TRBJ2-3
d_call: -
clone_size: -
cdr3_aa: CASSIGPKGGTDTQYF
cdr3_nt: TGTGCCAGCAGCATAGGCCCGAAGGGAGGCACAGATACGCAGTATTTT

v_call: TRBV15
j_call: TRBJ2-7
d_call: -
clone_size: once
cdr3_aa: CATSPRGDSPYEQYF
cdr3_nt: TGTGCCACCAGCCCCCGTGGCGACAGTCCCTACGAGCAGTACTTC

v_call: TRBV19
j_call: TRBJ1-2
d_call: TRBD1
clone_size: -
cdr3_aa: CASSIGQGAHYGYTF
cdr3_nt: TGTGCCAGTAGTATCGGACAGGGGGCCCACTATGGCTACACCTTC

v_call: TRBV29-1
j_call: TRBJ2-7
d_call: -
clone_size: -
cdr3_aa: CSAQTGFSDEQYF
cdr3_nt: TGCAGCGCCCAAACAGGGTTTAGCGACGAGCAGTACTTC

v_call: TRBV7-9
j_call: TRBJ2-2
d_call: -
clone_size: -
cdr3_aa: CASSFRAGELFF
cdr3_nt: TGTGCCAGCAGCTTTCGGGCCGGGGAGCTGTTTTTT

v_call: TRBV13
j_call: TRBJ1-2
d_call: TRBD1
clone_size: -
cdr3_aa: CASSVSGGPNYGYTF
cdr3_nt: TGTGCCAGCAGCGTATCAGGGGGCCCTAACTATGGCTACACCTTC

v_call: TRBV4-1
j_call: TRBJ2-1
d_call: TRBD2
clone_size: -
cdr3_aa: CASSQELLAGLFNEQFF
cdr3_nt: TGCGCCAGCAGCCAAGAGTTACTAGCGGGACTATTCAATGAGCAGTTCTTC

v_call: TRBV5-1
j_call: TRBJ2-2
d_call: TRBD2
clone_size: -
cdr3_aa: CASSLGTSGQGTGELFF
cdr3_nt: TGCGCCAGCAGTTTAGGGACTAGCGGCCAGGGGACCGGGGAGCTGTTTTTT

v_call: TRBV14
j_call: TRBJ2-6
d_call: TRBD1
clone_size: -
cdr3_aa: CASSQTGTGAISGANVLTF
cdr3_nt: TGTGCCAGCAGCCAGACCGGGACAGGGGCAATCTCTGGGGCCAACGTCCTGACTTTC

v_call: TRBV5-4
j_call: TRBJ2-3
d_call: TRBD2
clone_size: few
cdr3_aa: CASSLVELAGTDTQYF
cdr3_nt: TGTGCCAGCAGCTTGGTAGAGCTAGCGGGTACAGATACGCAGTATTTT

v_call: TRBV10-3
j_call: TRBJ2-3
d_call: TRBD2
clone_size: -
cdr3_aa: CAISESGLAGGPDTQYF
cdr3_nt: TGTGCCATCAGTGAGTCAGGACTAGCGGGAGGCCCAGATACGCAGTATTTT

v_call: TRBV15
j_call: TRBJ2-5
d_call: TRBD1
clone_size: -
cdr3_aa: CATSRAGQGETQYF
cdr3_nt: TGTGCCACCAGCAGAGCCGGACAGGGAGAGACCCAGTACTTC

v_call: TRBV5-8
j_call: TRBJ2-3
d_call: -
clone_size: -
cdr3_aa: CASSFGASDTDTQYF
cdr3_nt: TGTGCCAGCAGCTTTGGGGCCTCAGACACAGATACGCAGTATTTT

v_call: TRBV2
j_call: TRBJ2-5
d_call: TRBD1
clone_size: -
cdr3_aa: CASSGRQGGQETQYF
cdr3_nt: TGTGCCAGCAGTGGCCGACAGGGTGGCCAAGAGACCCAGTACTTC

v_call: TRBV9
j_call: TRBJ1-2
d_call: -
clone_size: -
cdr3_aa: CASSPQGLTSSHGYTF
cdr3_nt: TGTGCCAGCAGCCCCCAGGGACTAACTTCAAGTCATGGCTACACCTTC

v_call: TRBV5-1
j_call: TRBJ2-2
d_call: -
clone_size: -
cdr3_aa: CASSRGTPNTGELFF
cdr3_nt: TGCGCCAGCAGCCGCGGGACTCCTAACACCGGGGAGCTGTTTTTT

v_call: TRBV28
j_call: TRBJ2-5
d_call: -
clone_size: -
cdr3_aa: CASSFSQSLYQETQYF
cdr3_nt: TGTGCCAGCAGTTTTTCACAGAGCCTGTACCAAGAGACCCAGTACTTC

v_call: TRBV27
j_call: TRBJ1-5
d_call: -
clone_size: -
cdr3_aa: CASSLSQGIGQPQHF
cdr3_nt: TGTGCCAGCAGTTTATCTCAGGGTATTGGTCAGCCCCAGCATTTT

v_call: TRBV29-1
j_call: TRBJ1-1
d_call: -
clone_size: -
cdr3_aa: CSGRSLSSREAFF
cdr3_nt: TGCAGTGGGCGCAGCCTGTCGTCTCGTGAAGCTTTCTTT

v_call: TRBV5-1
j_call: TRBJ1-2
d_call: TRBD1
clone_size: -
cdr3_aa: CASSGVGQHYFYGYTF
cdr3_nt: TGCGCCAGCAGCGGGGTGGGACAGCACTATTTCTATGGCTACACCTTC

v_call: TRBV5-1
j_call: TRBJ2-2
d_call: TRBD2
clone_size: -
cdr3_aa: CASSLGLAGGVVGELFF
cdr3_nt: TGCGCCAGCAGCTTGGGACTAGCGGGAGGTGTTGTCGGGGAGCTGTTTTTT

v_call: TRBV5-5
j_call: TRBJ2-2
d_call: -
clone_size: -
cdr3_aa: CASSGRDMNTGELFF
cdr3_nt: TGTGCCAGCAGCGGCAGGGACATGAACACCGGGGAGCTGTTTTTT

v_call: TRBV7-9
j_call: TRBJ1-2
d_call: -
clone_size: -
cdr3_aa: CASSLGPTGSNYGYTF
cdr3_nt: TGTGCCAGCAGCTTAGGCCCTACAGGGTCCAACTATGGCTACACCTTC

v_call: TRBV29-1
j_call: TRBJ2-1
d_call: TRBD2
clone_size: -
cdr3_aa: CSAWTSGNNEQFF
cdr3_nt: TGCAGCGCCTGGACTAGCGGTAACAATGAGCAGTTCTTC

v_call: TRBV30
j_call: TRBJ1-1
d_call: -
clone_size: -
cdr3_aa: CAWSPGTRGDTEAFF
cdr3_nt: TGTGCCTGGAGTCCCGGGACCCGCGGGGACACTGAAGCTTTCTTT

v_call: TRBV7-9
j_call: TRBJ1-5
d_call: -
clone_size: -
cdr3_aa: CASSLREQPQHF
cdr3_nt: TGTGCCAGCAGCTTACGGGAACAGCCCCAGCATTTT

v_call: TRBV2
j_call: TRBJ2-6
d_call: TRBD1
clone_size: -
cdr3_aa: CASSEQGAGANVLTF
cdr3_nt: TGTGCCAGCAGTGAACAGGGGGCTGGGGCCAACGTCCTGACTTTC

v_call: TRBV27
j_call: TRBJ2-3
d_call: -
clone_size: once
cdr3_aa: CASSLSLLVSDTQYF
cdr3_nt: TGTGCCAGCAGTTTATCTTTACTAGTATCAGATACGCAGTATTTT

v_call: TRBV28
j_call: TRBJ2-7
d_call: TRBD1
clone_size: once
cdr3_aa: CASSLDRGLEQYF
cdr3_nt: TGTGCCAGCAGTTTGGACAGGGGGCTCGAGCAGTACTTC

v_call: TRBV27
j_call: TRBJ2-7
d_call: TRBD1
clone_size: -
cdr3_aa: CASSLSGDSSYEQYF
cdr3_nt: TGTGCCAGCAGTTTATCGGGGGACAGTTCCTACGAGCAGTACTTC

v_call: TRBV6-6
j_call: TRBJ2-6
d_call: -
clone_size: -
cdr3_aa: CASSYQGGSGANVLTF
cdr3_nt: TGTGCCAGCAGTTACCAGGGGGGCTCTGGGGCCAACGTCCTGACTTTC

v_call: TRBV7-3
j_call: TRBJ2-1
d_call: TRBD2
clone_size: -
cdr3_aa: CASSLNAGESVNEQFF
cdr3_nt: TGTGCCAGCAGCTTAAACGCGGGAGAATCGGTCAATGAGCAGTTCTTC

v_call: TRBV28
j_call: TRBJ2-1
d_call: TRBD2
clone_size: -
cdr3_aa: CASSIPLAGVNNEQFF
cdr3_nt: TGTGCCAGCAGTATCCCACTAGCGGGAGTTAACAATGAGCAGTTCTTC

v_call: TRBV5-6
j_call: TRBJ2-5
d_call: -
clone_size: -
cdr3_aa: CASSLYREETQYF
cdr3_nt: TGTGCCAGCAGCTTGTATAGAGAAGAGACCCAGTACTTC

v_call: TRBV11-2
j_call: TRBJ2-2
d_call: TRBD1
clone_size: -
cdr3_aa: CASSPGQGQLGELFF
cdr3_nt: TGTGCCAGCAGCCCGGGACAGGGGCAGCTCGGGGAGCTGTTTTTT

v_call: TRBV25-1
j_call: TRBJ2-7
d_call: -
clone_size: -
cdr3_aa: CASSIATEQYF
cdr3_nt: TGTGCCAGCAGTATTGCTACCGAGCAGTACTTC